This T cell receptor (beta chain) stems from a study of shared clonotypes between healthy human individuals. Study-wide points: Sharing across four donors was highest in naive CD4 (roughly 5%) and lowest in memory CD8 (roughly 0.4%).

This CDR3 region has 13 residues. The ends were cut back, 2 bases at V and 5 bases at J, with 10 bases in the middle. Germline V CDR1 and CDR2: SGHNT, YYREEE (reference sequence). This clone was observed a handful of times. The antigen remains unidentified. Sequenced by immunoSEQ multiplex PCR; TCRdb stores in-frame clones only, minus some. This table has roughly 1,100,000 clones, 65% to 80% appearing once. Memory CD4+ cells were the fraction left after CD45RA+ naive selection. This TCR derives from a man aged 18 to 29 in good health. The sequencing sample was made of memory CD4+ T cells sorted from blood. Documented subset: CD45RA-negative fraction. The chain joins TRBV5-4 to TRBJ1-1; D is unclear. The DNA of the CDR3 is TGTGCCAGCAGCTTTCCGGGAGGGACTGAAGCTTTCTTT. This gives the protein CASSFPGGTEAFF.